This record concerns one TCR beta chain sequence. This entry is derived from a study of blood T cell repertoires in COVID-19. Study context: T cells, B-cell-depleted T cells, or PBMCs supplied cDNA or gDNA.

Sequenced by immunoSEQ multiplex PCR; TCRdb stores in-frame clones only, minus some. The table lists roughly 220,000 clones, about 86% of them singletons. CDR3 length equals 13 residues. CDR1 and CDR2 from the germline V gene are WNHNN and SYGVQD (reference sequence). Between the trimmed V and J ends, which lost 3 bases and 2 bases, there was a span of 7 bases. This chain uses TRBV10-1 with TRBJ2-5; no clear D gene. Material for sequencing was peripheral blood. This clonotype was obtained from a woman in her twenties or thirties who had recovered from COVID-19. CDR3 DNA sequence: TGCGCCAGCAGTGAAAACAGTCAAGAGACCCAGTACTTC. As protein: CASSENSQETQYF.